One sample yielded the 22 T cell receptor beta chains listed below, sequenced in a study of shared clonotypes between healthy human individuals. Sequencing used immunoSEQ multiplex PCR; TCRdb keeps in-frame clones, though not all of them. The sample lists about 460,000 clones, 77% occurring once. Sample: PBMCs. The source of these receptors is a woman in her forties in good health. Some clones in this sample may be carry-over from other donors' samples.

This clone was seen only once. The chain combines TRBV19 with TRBJ1-3; 8 bases match TRBD1. V gave up 4 bases and J gave up 2 bases; unmatched junction bases: 1. Germline V gene data show CDR1 as LNHDA and CDR2 as SQIVND (reference sequence). CDR3 size: 14 residues. CDR3 nucleotides: TGTGCCAGTAGTAAGGACAGGGCTGGAAACACCATATATTTT. Amino acid sequence: CASSKDRAGNTIYF.

CDR3 region: CAWSVGSGIAPQYF. CDR3 bases: TGTGCCTGGAGTGTTGGTAGCGGGATTGCCCCCCAGTACTTC. The V gene is TRBV30, the J gene TRBJ2-5; TRBD2 agrees at 8 bases. The V segment lost 0 bases and the J segment 9 bases; nucleotides outside the gene matches: 9. This CDR3 region has 14 residues. Germline-derived CDR1 and CDR2 are GTSNPN and SVGIG (reference sequence).

This clone appeared a few times. This sequence joins TRBV15 and TRBJ2-3; TRBD2 matches at 10 bases. Germline-derived CDR1 and CDR2 are LNHNV and YYDKDF (reference sequence). V dropped 0 bases and J dropped 5; count of bases not matched to a gene: 8. This CDR3 is built from 17 residues. The chain's CDR3 is CATSRDGLAARGDTQYF. The CDR3 nucleotides are TGTGCCACCAGCAGAGATGGACTAGCGGCAAGAGGAGATACGCAGTATTTT.

This clone was counted once. The chain uses TRBV5-1 and TRBJ2-7; TRBD1 agrees at 8 bases. Per the germline V gene, CDR1 is SGHRS and CDR2 is YFSETQ. The CDR3 is made up of 13 amino acids. Unmatched junction bases numbered 6, after V lost 5 bases and J lost 5 bases. CDR3 bases: TGCGCCAGCAGACTCACAGGGGGAAACGAGCAGTACTTC. Its protein product is CASRLTGGNEQYF.

The V call is TRBV6-6, the J call TRBJ2-5, with 10 bases that match TRBD2. The CDR3 spans 16 residues. V shed 0 bases, J shed 3 bases, and the junction held 4 bases outside the gene matches. Germline CDR1 and CDR2: MNHNY and SVGAGI (reference sequence). Written as DNA, the CDR3 is TGTGCCAGCAGTTACTCAGCGGGAGGGCGGGAAGAGACCCAGTACTTC. This sequence encodes CASSYSAGGREETQYF.

Comment on this clone: A read error may explain this, as a much larger clone is one base away. Different DNA sequences within this sample yield the same CDR3. The chain links TRBV5-1 to TRBJ2-1; D is possibly TRBD1 or TRBD2 (5 bases each). Trimming took off 4 bases at V and 8 bases at J, with 13 bases between the two ends. Germline V gene data show CDR1 as SGHRS and CDR2 as YFSETQ. CDR3 length: 13 residues. The CDR3: CASSPGLDYEQFF. In DNA form, the CDR3 reads TGCGCCAGCAGCCCGGGGCTAGACTATGAGCAGTTCTTC.

The CDR3 loop is CASSPGQGGNTIYF. The CDR3, as DNA: TGTGCCAGCTCACCCGGACAGGGGGGAAACACCATATATTTT. The J gene is TRBJ1-3, the V gene TRBV18, with 9 bases lining up with TRBD1. This CDR3 comprises 14 residues. CDR1 KGHSH and CDR2 LQKENI come from the germline V gene. The V segment lost 3 bases and the J segment 4 bases; nucleotides outside the gene matches: 1.

Concerning this clone itself: With a much larger clone just one base away, this may be a read error. The gene calls are TRBV6-6 and TRBJ1-5; D call uncertain. CDR1 and CDR2 from the germline V gene are MNHNY and SVGAGI (reference sequence). Trimming left V 7 bases short and J 0 bases short, with 7 bases between. The CDR3 runs 13 residues. The CDR3 bases are TGTGCCAGCACCGTGAATAGCAATCAGCCCCAGCATTTT. It is translated as CASTVNSNQPQHF.

This clone showed up just a few times. This sequence joins TRBV19 and TRBJ2-3, with 9 nucleotides matching TRBD2. The CDR3 has 16 amino acids. From germline, CDR1 is LNHDA and CDR2 SQIVND (reference sequence). J gave up 5 bases and V 7 bases, and 13 bases lay outside the gene matches. This chain's CDR3 is CASTTRGREGEDTQYF. As DNA, the CDR3 is TGTGCCAGTACCACTCGAGGGCGGGAGGGGGAAGATACGCAGTATTTT. Looking up the rest from reference TRBV19 and TRBJ2-3 gives the full variable domain: DGGITQSPKYLFRKEGQNVTLSCEQNLNHDAMYWYRQDPGQGLRLIYYSQIVNDFQKGDIAEGYSVSREKKESFPLTVTSAQKNPTAFYLCASTTRGREGEDTQYFGPGTRLTVL.

This chain uses TRBV7-6 with TRBJ1-3; a weak D match, TRBD1 (5 bases). Germline CDR1 is SGHVS and CDR2 is FNYEAQ. This CDR3 is 16 amino acids long. V was pared by 5 bases and J by 0 bases, with 14 bases between. The CDR3, as DNA: TGTGCCAGCAGCCCAAGCGGGGGGAGCTCTGGAAACACCATATATTTT. This encodes CASSPSGGSSGNTIYF.

Details on this clone: A single base separates this from a much larger clone, so it may be a read error. This CDR3 fails to terminate in the conserved phenylalanine or tryptophan, so it likely reflects a read error. The chain recombines TRBV30 with TRBJ1-1; D not resolved. The CDR3 spans 15 residues. CDR1 is GTSNPN and CDR2 is SVGIG in the germline V gene (reference sequence). V lost 0 bases, J lost 0 bases, and 11 bases lay in between. DNA for the CDR3: TGTGCCTGGAGTGTAGGCCCTCAACTGAACACTGAAGCTTTCTCT. Residues: CAWSVGPQLNTEAFS.

The gene calls are TRBV5-4 and TRBJ2-7; a weak D match, TRBD2 (5 bases). The CDR3 consists of 14 residues. V lost 4 bases and J 4 bases, leaving 15 bases between the germline ends. The germline V gene encodes CDR1 SGHNT and CDR2 YYREEE (reference sequence). CDR3 coding DNA: TGTGCCAGCAGCCACGGAGGCGGTGCTTACGAGCAGTACTTC. Protein product: CASSHGGGAYEQYF.

This clone was counted between two and nine times. This sample includes further DNA sequences coding for the same CDR3. The V call is TRBV18, the J call TRBJ2-1, with 7 bases fitting TRBD2. V dropped 3 bases and J dropped 1; count of bases not matched to a gene: 3. CDR3 length equals 15 residues. Germline-derived CDR1 and CDR2 are KGHSH and LQKENI. CDR3 region: CASSPLAGSYNEQFF. CDR3 DNA sequence: TGTGCCAGCTCACCCTTAGCGGGTTCCTACAATGAGCAGTTCTTC.

This chain links TRBV19 with TRBJ1-5, with 8 bases aligning to TRBD1. The ends lost 4 bases at V and 1 base at J; junction bases unmatched: 9. CDR3 size: 17 residues. The V gene's germline CDR1 is LNHDA and CDR2 SQIVND (reference sequence). In DNA form, the CDR3 reads TGTGCCAGTAGTACTACCAGGACAGGGAAAAGCAATCAGCCCCAGCATTTT. Amino acid sequence: CASSTTRTGKSNQPQHF.

This chain uses TRBV6-1 with TRBJ2-3; TRBD2 agrees at 10 bases. There are 15 residues in the CDR3. Germline V gives CDR1 MNHNS, CDR2 SASEGT. V was clipped by 6 bases and J by 0 bases; unmatched bases: 3. The CDR3 DNA reads as TGTGCCAGCAGGGCTAGCGGGAGTAGCACAGATACGCAGTATTTT. Its protein is CASRASGSSTDTQYF.

The genes are TRBV7-8 and TRBJ2-5; D call uncertain. V was clipped by 5 bases and J by 4 bases, with 8 bases between them. CDR3 length: 12 residues. Per germline, CDR1 SGHVS and CDR2 FQNEAQ. The CDR3 region is CASSRIAETQYF. In DNA, the CDR3 is TGTGCCAGCAGCCGAATAGCAGAGACCCAGTACTTC.

The CDR3: CASSSRQGGNQPQHF. The CDR3 region has the DNA TGTGCCAGCAGTTCCCGACAGGGTGGCAATCAGCCCCAGCATTTT. This sequence joins TRBV6-1 and TRBJ1-5, with 7 positions matching TRBD1. Per the germline V gene, CDR1 is MNHNS and CDR2 is SASEGT. Unmatched junction bases numbered 6, after V lost 5 bases and J lost 2 bases. This CDR3 comprises 15 residues.

This chain links TRBV9 with TRBJ2-2; 7 bases fit TRBD1. The CDR3 length is 15 residues. Germline V gene sequence: CDR1 SGDLS, CDR2 YYNGEE. With 4 bases clipped from V and 1 base from J, the junction kept 4 bases outside the gene matches. CDR3: CASSSQGLNTGELFF. CDR3 bases: TGTGCCAGCAGCTCACAGGGGTTGAACACCGGGGAGCTGTTTTTT. The whole variable domain, remainder taken from reference TRBV9 and TRBJ2-2, is DSGVTQTPKHLITATGQRVTLRCSPRSGDLSVYWYQQSLDQGLQFLIQYYNGEERAKGNILERFSAQQFPDLHSELNLSSLELGDSALYFCASSSQGLNTGELFFGEGSRLTVL.

This clone was recorded a few times. A far larger clone is only one base removed, so a read error is likely. Other DNA variants within this sample encode the same CDR3. This rearrangement joins TRBV9 to TRBJ1-5; 10 nucleotides line up with TRBD1. The CDR3 spans 15 residues. Germline V lookup: CDR1 SGDLS, CDR2 YYNGEE. Here the CDR3 DNA reads TGTGCCAGCAGCGTAGGGACAGGGGGATCTCAGCCCCAGCACTTT. This sequence encodes CASSVGTGGSQPQHF.

The chain recombines TRBV5-1 with TRBJ1-2, with 8 bases lining up with TRBD1. The length of the CDR3 is 16 residues. The ends lost 0 bases at V and 7 bases at J; junction bases unmatched: 11. Germline V CDR1 and CDR2: SGHRS, YFSETQ. DNA for the CDR3: TGCGCCAGCAGCTTGGCCCCGACAGGGGTCCGTAGTGGCTACACCTTC. Protein sequence: CASSLAPTGVRSGYTF. The entire variable domain, with the rest obtained from reference TRBV5-1 and TRBJ1-2, is as follows: KAGVTQTPRYLIKTRGQQVTLSCSPISGHRSVSWYQQTPGQGLQFLFEYFSETQRNKGNFPGRFSGRQFSNSRSEMNVSTLELGDSALYLCASSLAPTGVRSGYTFGSGTRLTVV.

This clone was picked up a small number of times. The chain uses TRBV4-3 and TRBJ2-5, with D perhaps assigned TRBD1 or TRBD2 (6 bases each). CDR3 length: 15 residues. The germline CDR1 and CDR2 sequences are LGHNA and YSLEER. Trimming removed 3 bases at V and 3 bases at J, with 14 bases between. For the CDR3, the DNA is TGCGCCAGCAGCCAGGGAGGACAGTCTGAAGAGACCCAGTACTTC. Its translation: CASSQGGQSEETQYF.

A few counts support this clone. The V and J genes are TRBV30 and TRBJ2-3, with D unresolved. V lost 4 bases and J lost 4, with 12 bases in between. The CDR3 loop spans 13 amino acids. CDR1 GTSNPN and CDR2 SVGIG come from the germline V gene (reference sequence). CDR3 region: CAWTAFVSDTQYF. CDR3 DNA sequence: TGTGCCTGGACGGCGTTCGTCTCAGATACGCAGTATTTT.